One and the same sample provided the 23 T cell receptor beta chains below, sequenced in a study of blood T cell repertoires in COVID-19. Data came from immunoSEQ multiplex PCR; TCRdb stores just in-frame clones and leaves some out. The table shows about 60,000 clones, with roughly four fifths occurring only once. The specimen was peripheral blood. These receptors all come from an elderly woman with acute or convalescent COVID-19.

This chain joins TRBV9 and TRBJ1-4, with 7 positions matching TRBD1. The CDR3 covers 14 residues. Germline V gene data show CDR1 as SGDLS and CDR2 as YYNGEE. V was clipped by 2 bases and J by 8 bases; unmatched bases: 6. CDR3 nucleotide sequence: TGTGCCAGCAGCGTCGACCCGACAGGGGAAAAACTGTTTTTT. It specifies CASSVDPTGEKLFF.

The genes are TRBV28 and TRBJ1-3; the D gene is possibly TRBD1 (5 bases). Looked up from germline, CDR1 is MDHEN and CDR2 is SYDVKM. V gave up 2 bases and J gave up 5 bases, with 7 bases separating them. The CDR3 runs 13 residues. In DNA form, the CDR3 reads TGTGCCAGCAGTTTAGACAGTAGAAACACCATATATTTT. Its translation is CASSLDSRNTIYF.

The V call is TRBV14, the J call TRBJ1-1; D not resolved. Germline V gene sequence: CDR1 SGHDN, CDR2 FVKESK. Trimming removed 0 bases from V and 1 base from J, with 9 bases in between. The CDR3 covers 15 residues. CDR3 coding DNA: TGTGCCAGCAGCCAAGACGCGACACGGAACACTGAAGCTTTCTTT. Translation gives CASSQDATRNTEAFF.

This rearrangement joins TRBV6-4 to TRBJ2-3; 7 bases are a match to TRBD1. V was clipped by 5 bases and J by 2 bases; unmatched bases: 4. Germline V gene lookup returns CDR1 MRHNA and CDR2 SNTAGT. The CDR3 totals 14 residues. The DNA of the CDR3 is TGTGCCAGCAGTCCAGGGGGAATCACAGATACGCAGTATTTT. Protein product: CASSPGGITDTQYF.

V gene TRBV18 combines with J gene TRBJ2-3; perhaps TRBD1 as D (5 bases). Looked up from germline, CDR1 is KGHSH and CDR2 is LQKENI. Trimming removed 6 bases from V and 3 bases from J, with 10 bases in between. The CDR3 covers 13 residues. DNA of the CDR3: TGTGCCAGCTCCCAGGGAATTACAGATACGCAGTATTTT. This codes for CASSQGITDTQYF.

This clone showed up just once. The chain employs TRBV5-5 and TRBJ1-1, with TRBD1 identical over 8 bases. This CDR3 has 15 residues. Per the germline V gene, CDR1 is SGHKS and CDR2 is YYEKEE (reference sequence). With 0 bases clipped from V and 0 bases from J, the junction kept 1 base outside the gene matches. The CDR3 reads CASSLATGVNTEAFF. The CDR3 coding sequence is TGTGCCAGCAGCTTGGCGACAGGGGTGAACACTGAAGCTTTCTTT.

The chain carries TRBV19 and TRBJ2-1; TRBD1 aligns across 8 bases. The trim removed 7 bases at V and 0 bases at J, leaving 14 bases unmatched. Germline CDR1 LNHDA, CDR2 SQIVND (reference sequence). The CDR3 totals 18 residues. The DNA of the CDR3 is TGTGCCAGTACCGACCCACGGCACAGGGGGAGCTCCTACAATGAGCAGTTCTTC. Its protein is CASTDPRHRGSSYNEQFF.

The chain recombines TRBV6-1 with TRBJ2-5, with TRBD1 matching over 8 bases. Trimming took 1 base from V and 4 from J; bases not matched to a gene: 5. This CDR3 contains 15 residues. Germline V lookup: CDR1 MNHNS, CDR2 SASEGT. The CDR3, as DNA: TGTGCCAGCAGTGAAGTGAGGACAGGGAGAGAGACCCAGTACTTC. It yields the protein CASSEVRTGRETQYF.

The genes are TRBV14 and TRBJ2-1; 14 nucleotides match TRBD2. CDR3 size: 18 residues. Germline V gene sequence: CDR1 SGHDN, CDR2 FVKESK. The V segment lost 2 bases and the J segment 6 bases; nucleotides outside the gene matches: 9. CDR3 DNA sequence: TGTGCCAGCAGCCAAAGACTAGCGGGAGGGCCGTTGCTCAATGAGCAGTTCTTC. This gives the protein CASSQRLAGGPLLNEQFF.

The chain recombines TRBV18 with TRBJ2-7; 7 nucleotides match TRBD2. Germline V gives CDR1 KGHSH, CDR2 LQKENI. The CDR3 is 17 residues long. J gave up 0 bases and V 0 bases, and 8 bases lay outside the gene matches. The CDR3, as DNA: TGTGCCAGCTCACCACCGTTCGGCGGGGGACTCTCCTACGAGCAGTACTTC. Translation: CASSPPFGGGLSYEQYF.

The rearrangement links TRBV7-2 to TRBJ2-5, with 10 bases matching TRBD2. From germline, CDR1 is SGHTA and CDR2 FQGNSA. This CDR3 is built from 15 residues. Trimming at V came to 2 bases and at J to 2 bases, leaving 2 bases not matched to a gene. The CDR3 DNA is TGTGCCAGCAGCTTAACAGCGGGAGGGCAAGAGACCCAGTACTTC. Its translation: CASSLTAGGQETQYF. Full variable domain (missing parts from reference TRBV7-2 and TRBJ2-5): GAGVSQSPSNKVTEKGKDVELRCDPISGHTALYWYRQSLGQGLEFLIYFQGNSAPDKSGLPSDRFSAERTGGSVSTLTIQRTQQEDSAVYLCASSLTAGGQETQYFGPGTRLLVL.

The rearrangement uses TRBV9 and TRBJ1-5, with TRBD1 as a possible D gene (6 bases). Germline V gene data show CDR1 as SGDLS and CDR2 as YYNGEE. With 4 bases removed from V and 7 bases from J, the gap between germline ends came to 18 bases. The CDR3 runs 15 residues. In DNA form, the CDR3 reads TGTGCCAGCAGCCCCCGCACAGGGTGGGGGCAGCCCCAGCATTTT. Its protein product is CASSPRTGWGQPQHF.

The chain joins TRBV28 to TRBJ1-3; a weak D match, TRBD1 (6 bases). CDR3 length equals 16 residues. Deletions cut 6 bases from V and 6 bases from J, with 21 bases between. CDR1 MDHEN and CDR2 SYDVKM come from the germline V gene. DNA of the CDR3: TGTGCCAGCAGCCCCCCGGGGCAGGGGACCGAAAACACCATATATTTT. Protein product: CASSPPGQGTENTIYF.

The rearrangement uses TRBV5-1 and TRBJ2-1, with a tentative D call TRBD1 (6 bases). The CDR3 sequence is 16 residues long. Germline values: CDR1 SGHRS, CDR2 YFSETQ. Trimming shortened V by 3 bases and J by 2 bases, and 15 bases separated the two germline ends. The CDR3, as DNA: TGCGCCAGCAGCTCCCAGGGAAGACAGGCCTACAATGAGCAGTTCTTC. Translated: CASSSQGRQAYNEQFF. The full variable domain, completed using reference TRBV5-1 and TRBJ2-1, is KAGVTQTPRYLIKTRGQQVTLSCSPISGHRSVSWYQQTPGQGLQFLFEYFSETQRNKGNFPGRFSGRQFSNSRSEMNVSTLELGDSALYLCASSSQGRQAYNEQFFGPGTRLTVL.

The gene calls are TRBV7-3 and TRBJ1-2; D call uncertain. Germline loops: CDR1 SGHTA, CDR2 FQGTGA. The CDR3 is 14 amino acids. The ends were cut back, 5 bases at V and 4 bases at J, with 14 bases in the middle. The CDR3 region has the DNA TGTGCCAGCAGCCGAGACGGGAACCGCTATGGCTACACCTTC. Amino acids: CASSRDGNRYGYTF.

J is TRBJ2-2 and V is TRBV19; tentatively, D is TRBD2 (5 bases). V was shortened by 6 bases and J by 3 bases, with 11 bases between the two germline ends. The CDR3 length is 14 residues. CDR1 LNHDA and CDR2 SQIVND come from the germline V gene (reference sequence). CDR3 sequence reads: CASSREPHTGELFF. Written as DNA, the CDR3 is TGTGCCAGTAGCCGGGAACCCCACACCGGGGAGCTGTTTTTT.

The CDR3: CASSQVADTQYF. The CDR3 nucleotides are TGTGCCAGCAGTCAGGTCGCAGATACGCAGTATTTT. J is TRBJ2-3 and V is TRBV28; no clear D gene. The CDR3 spans 12 residues. The germline V gene has CDR1 MDHEN and CDR2 SYDVKM. The V end was cut by 5 bases, the J end by 4 bases, with 7 bases between.

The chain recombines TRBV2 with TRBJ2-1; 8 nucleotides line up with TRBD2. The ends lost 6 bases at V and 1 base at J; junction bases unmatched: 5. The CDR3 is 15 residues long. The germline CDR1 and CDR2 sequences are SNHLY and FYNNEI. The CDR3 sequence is CASSPQRGSYNEQFF. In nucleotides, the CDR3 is TGTGCCAGCAGCCCCCAGCGGGGGTCCTACAATGAGCAGTTCTTC. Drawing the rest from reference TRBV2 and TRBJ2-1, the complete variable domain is EPEVTQTPSHQVTQMGQEVILRCVPISNHLYFYWYRQILGQKVEFLVSFYNNEISEKSEIFDDQFSVERPDGSNFTLKIRSTKLEDSAMYFCASSPQRGSYNEQFFGPGTRLTVL.

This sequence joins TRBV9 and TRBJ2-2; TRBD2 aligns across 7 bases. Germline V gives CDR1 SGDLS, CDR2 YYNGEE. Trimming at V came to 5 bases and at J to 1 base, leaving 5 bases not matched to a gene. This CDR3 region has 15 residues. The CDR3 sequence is CASRVSSGNTGELFF. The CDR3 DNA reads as TGTGCCAGCAGAGTGTCTAGCGGGAACACCGGGGAGCTGTTTTTT.

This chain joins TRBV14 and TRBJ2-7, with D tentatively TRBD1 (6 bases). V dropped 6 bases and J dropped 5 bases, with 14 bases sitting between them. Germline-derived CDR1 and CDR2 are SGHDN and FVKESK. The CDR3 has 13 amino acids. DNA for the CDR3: TGTGCCAGCAGACTTACAGGGAAGAACGAGCAGTACTTC. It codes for CASRLTGKNEQYF. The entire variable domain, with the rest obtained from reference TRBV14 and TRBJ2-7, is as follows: EAGVTQFPSHSVIEKGQTVTLRCDPISGHDNLYWYRRVMGKEIKFLLHFVKESKQDESGMPNNRFLAERTGGTYSTLKVQPAELEDSGVYFCASRLTGKNEQYFGPGTRLTVT.

The CDR3 bases are TGTGCCAGTAGTATACTAGCGCCAGGTGAGCAGTTCTTC. Its translation is CASSILAPGEQFF. The chain couples TRBV19 to TRBJ2-1; D might be TRBD2 (6 bases). The CDR3 spans 13 residues. Trimming shortened V by 2 bases and J by 9 bases, and 11 bases separated the two germline ends. CDR1 is LNHDA, CDR2 SQIVND, per germline (reference sequence).

CDR3 DNA sequence: TGTGCCAGCAGTGTTGAGGCCTACAATGAGCAGTTCTTC. Translation: CASSVEAYNEQFF. The chain couples TRBV2 to TRBJ2-1; D unclear. Germline CDR1 SNHLY, CDR2 FYNNEI. V lost 4 bases and J 2 bases, leaving 6 bases between the germline ends. This CDR3 has 13 amino acids.

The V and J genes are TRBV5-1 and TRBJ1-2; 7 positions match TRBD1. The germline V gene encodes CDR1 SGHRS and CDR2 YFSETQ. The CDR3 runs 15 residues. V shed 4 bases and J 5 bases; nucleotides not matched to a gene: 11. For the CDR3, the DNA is TGCGCCAGCAGCCTCTCGGGACAGATAGGTTATGGCTACACCTTC. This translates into CASSLSGQIGYGYTF.